The 8 T cell receptor beta chains in this list originate from one sample, sequenced in a study of blood T cells in healthy people across ages (dated by TCRdb to between 2014 and 2016). Libraries came from 5' RACE. The sequencing machine was an Illumina HiSeq 2500. A second PCR of 7 to 11 cycles was run with a J-beta primer mix and a sample-barcoded 5' primer. TCRdb took the public reads, trimmed them with fastp at Q25, ran MiXCR for clone calling and kept in-frame beta chains. Each CDR3 protein appears once, grouped with its most common genes and DNA. This sample gives 750,000 to 950,000 distinct CDR3 sequences in total; roughly 29% of them show up just once. The top ten hold approximately 10% of the sample. This same sample was also part of a study on T cells of mothers and their children.

Sequencing was done on a sample of blood. The receptors come from a woman aged 40 to 50 in good health.

This chain links TRBV12-3 or TRBV12-4 with TRBJ2-5; TRBD1 agrees at 10 bases. J gave up 11 bases and V 0 bases, and 9 bases lay outside the gene matches. The CDR3 runs to 15 residues. In DNA, the CDR3 is TGTGCCAGCAGTTTAGCCAGGACAGGGGGAAGGGAGCAGTACTTC. Its protein product is CASSLARTGGREQYF.

This clonotype has ten or more counts. The rearrangement links TRBV11-2 to TRBJ2-6; 7 bases are shared with TRBD2. This CDR3 has 17 amino acids. J gave up 4 bases and V 4 bases, and 10 bases lay outside the gene matches. Germline values: CDR1 SGHAT, CDR2 FQNNGV. CDR3 in DNA: TGTGCCAGCAGCTCCGAGGTGGGAGGGGACGGGGCCAACGTCCTGACTTTC. Translation: CASSSEVGGDGANVLTF.

The V and J genes are TRBV6-5 and TRBJ1-4, with TRBD1 matching 8 bases. Trimming took 3 bases from V and 2 from J; bases not matched to a gene: 11. This CDR3 has 18 residues. Germline V lookup: CDR1 MNHEY, CDR2 SVGAGI. The CDR3 coding sequence is TGTGCCAGCAGTTATGGGACAGGTCATTCCGCGACTAATGAAAAACTGTTTTTT. Residues: CASSYGTGHSATNEKLFF.

This clonotype was observed a handful of times. V is TRBV9 and J is TRBJ2-3; D gene uncertain. The V gene lost 4 bases and the J gene lost 0 bases, with 15 bases spanning the gap. This CDR3 is built from 16 residues. Germline values: CDR1 SGDLS, CDR2 YYNGEE. Here the CDR3 DNA reads TGTGCCAGCAGCACCCGAGGTTCAGTTAGCACAGATACGCAGTATTTT. Translated, it gives CASSTRGSVSTDTQYF. Filled out from reference TRBV9 and TRBJ2-3, the complete variable domain reads DSGVTQTPKHLITATGQRVTLRCSPRSGDLSVYWYQQSLDQGLQFLIQYYNGEERAKGNILERFSAQQFPDLHSELNLSSLELGDSALYFCASSTRGSVSTDTQYFGPGTRLTVL.

The rearrangement links TRBV11-2 to TRBJ1-1, with D unresolved. The CDR3 totals 14 residues. Trimming removed 5 bases from V and 7 bases from J, with 17 bases in between. Germline values: CDR1 SGHAT, CDR2 FQNNGV. CDR3 residues: CASSRDPKAGEAFF. CDR3 in DNA: TGTGCCAGCAGCCGGGATCCCAAAGCGGGTGAAGCTTTCTTT. Drawing the rest from reference TRBV11-2 and TRBJ1-1, the complete variable domain is EAGVAQSPRYKIIEKRQSVAFWCNPISGHATLYWYQQILGQGPKLLIQFQNNGVVDDSQLPKDRFSAERLKGVDSTLKIQPAKLEDSAVYLCASSRDPKAGEAFFGQGTRLTVV.

J is TRBJ1-4 and V is TRBV4-1; D may be TRBD1 (5 bases). V was clipped by 6 bases and J by 8 bases, with 13 bases between them. The CDR3 is 13 residues long. CDR1 is MGHRA and CDR2 is YSYEKL in the germline V gene. The CDR3 spells CASSQGRKEKLFF. CDR3 in DNA: TGCGCCAGCAGTCAGGGCCGAAAAGAAAAACTGTTTTTT.

This clonotype was seen at least ten times. The genes are TRBV4-3 and TRBJ2-3; D not resolved. V gave up 0 bases and J gave up 4 bases, with 8 bases separating them. This CDR3 is 14 amino acids long. Looked up from germline, CDR1 is LGHNA and CDR2 is YSLEER. CDR3 sequence (DNA): TGCGCCAGCAGCCAAGATCGGGCAGCAGATACGCAGTATTTT. It specifies CASSQDRAADTQYF.

This clonotype was picked up a small number of times. The chain employs TRBV5-1 and TRBJ2-1, with 8 bases lining up with TRBD2. V dropped 4 bases and J dropped 9; count of bases not matched to a gene: 12. The V gene's germline CDR1 is SGHRS and CDR2 YFSETQ. The CDR3 length is 15 residues. The CDR3 DNA sequence: TGCGCCAGCAGCGCATTTGCGGGGGGCGGGGGTGAGCAGTTCTTC. This encodes CASSAFAGGGGEQFF.